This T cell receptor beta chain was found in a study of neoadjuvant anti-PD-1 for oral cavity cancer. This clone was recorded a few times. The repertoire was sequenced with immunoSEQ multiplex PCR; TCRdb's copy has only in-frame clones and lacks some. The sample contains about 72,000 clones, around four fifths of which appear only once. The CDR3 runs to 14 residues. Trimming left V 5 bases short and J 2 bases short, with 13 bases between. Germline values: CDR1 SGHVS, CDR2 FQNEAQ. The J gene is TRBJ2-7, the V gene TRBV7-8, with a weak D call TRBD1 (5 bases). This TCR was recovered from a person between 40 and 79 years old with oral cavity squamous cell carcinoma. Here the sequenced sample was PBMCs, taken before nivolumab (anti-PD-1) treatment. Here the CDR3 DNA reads TGTGCCAGCAGCCCCAGGGCACCCCCCTACGAGCAGTACTTC. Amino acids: CASSPRAPPYEQYF.